The rows below give T cell receptor beta chains drawn from one sample of a study of T cell responses to AZD1222 COVID-19 vaccine. Libraries were prepared by immunoSEQ multiplex PCR; TCRdb keeps only in-frame clonotypes and omits some of them. There are over 85,000 clones in the sample; 86% occur only once, and around 5% lies in the top ten. The material sequenced was peripheral blood, taken on day 0 of AZD1222 vaccination. These receptors were collected from an adult in good health. CDR3s include the opening cysteine and the closing phenylalanine or tryptophan. A D gene is named only where the DNA matches it firmly. Clone size is not always given. Where it is, it says once, few, many or a class for expanded clones.

size: once; V: TRBV6-6; D: .; J: TRBJ1-3; DNA: TGTGCCAGCAGTAACCTGGGGCTCTCTGGAAACACCATATATTTT; CDR3: CASSNLGLSGNTIYF
size: .; V: TRBV6-4; D: TRBD1; J: TRBJ2-2; DNA: TGTGCCAGCACTATGGACAGGGGGCAGGATGGCGGGGAGCTGTTTTTT; CDR3: CASTMDRGQDGGELFF
size: .; V: TRBV14; D: .; J: TRBJ2-7; DNA: TGTGCCAGCAGCCAACAGGGATTCGAGCAGTACTTC; CDR3: CASSQQGFEQYF
size: .; V: TRBV12-3/TRBV12-4; D: TRBD1; J: TRBJ1-2; DNA: TGTGCCAGCAGTTACGGGACAGACTATGGCTACACCTTC; CDR3: CASSYGTDYGYTF
size: .; V: TRBV4-3; D: .; J: TRBJ2-3; DNA: TGCGCCAGCAGCCAGACCCGGATTGGAGATACGCAGTATTTT; CDR3: CASSQTRIGDTQYF
size: .; V: TRBV25-1; D: .; J: TRBJ2-7; DNA: TGTGCCAGCGCCCGGACGGGCCTAACCCACGAGCAGTACTTC; CDR3: CASARTGLTHEQYF
size: .; V: TRBV6-6; D: .; J: TRBJ2-2; DNA: TGTGCCAGCAGTCCCGACTTCACCGGGGAGCTGTTTTTT; CDR3: CASSPDFTGELFF
size: .; V: TRBV19; D: .; J: TRBJ2-3; DNA: TGTGCCAGCACAGGGTCAGATACGCAGTATTTT; CDR3: CASTGSDTQYF
size: once; V: TRBV3-1/TRBV3-2; D: TRBD2; J: TRBJ2-3; DNA: TGTGCCAGCAGACAGGGACTAGCGGGAGGGCCGGAACGCACAGATACGCAGTATTTT; CDR3: CASRQGLAGGPERTDTQYF
size: .; V: TRBV7-2; D: TRBD2; J: TRBJ2-3; DNA: TGTGCCAGCAGCTTAGATTTTTTGGGGGGGGATGCAGATACGCAGTATTTT; CDR3: CASSLDFLGGDADTQYF
size: .; V: TRBV9; D: .; J: TRBJ1-4; DNA: TGTGCCAGCAGCGTTGAACTAGATAATGAAAAACTGTTTTTT; CDR3: CASSVELDNEKLFF
size: .; V: TRBV3-1/TRBV3-2; D: .; J: TRBJ1-2; DNA: TGTGCCAGCAGCCAAGACGGTCAAAGGGGTGTCTATGGCTACACCTTC; CDR3: CASSQDGQRGVYGYTF
size: .; V: TRBV7-9; D: .; J: TRBJ2-3; DNA: TGTGCCAGCAGCTTAGGTCCCTCTAGCACAGATACGCAGTATTTT; CDR3: CASSLGPSSTDTQYF
size: .; V: TRBV5-4; D: .; J: TRBJ1-4; DNA: TGTGCCAGCAGCCCGACTGAGGGGGAAAAACTGTTTTTT; CDR3: CASSPTEGEKLFF
size: once; V: TRBV18; D: TRBD1; J: TRBJ1-3; DNA: TGTGCCAGCTCAGCAGGGGGCGAAGGAAACACCATATATTTT; CDR3: CASSAGGEGNTIYF
size: .; V: TRBV4-2; D: TRBD2; J: TRBJ2-3; DNA: TGTGCCAGCAGCCCTTTAGCGGGATCCAACACAGATACGCAGTATTTT; CDR3: CASSPLAGSNTDTQYF